The present entry profiles one TCR beta chain with its context. The antigen is unknown. This specimen belongs to a study of OX40 agonist ivuxolimab in advanced cancers. General study findings and limits: In CD8+ T cells, expanded clones were on average more numerous than in CD4+. A proportion of nonresponders additionally exhibited low normalized T-cell clonal expansion.

Samples were taken at baseline and on day 1 of cycles 4 and 7. TCRdb keeps only in-frame clones here, not all; method: immunoSEQ multiplex PCR. The sample includes 57,000 or so clones, 65% to 90% of them seen just once. This CDR3 is 17 amino acids long. The V gene's germline CDR1 is SGHAT and CDR2 FQDESV (reference sequence). The clonotype comes from an adult with an advanced solid tumor such as melanoma, head and neck, liver or kidney cancer. The chain has TRBV11-1 and TRBJ2-5; 9 nucleotides agree with TRBD2. The DNA end lines up better with TRBJ2-7; the J call may be wrong. The specimen comprised CD4+ or CD8+ T cells sorted from blood, sampled in a trial of the OX40 agonist ivuxolimab. The CDR3 DNA reads TGTGCCAGCAGCTTAGCGAGGGGGACTAGCCGAACCTACGAGCAGTACTTC. This sequence encodes CASSLARGTSRTYEQYF.